The clone carrying this TCR beta chain came up a few times. Antigen specificity is unknown. There are 11 residues in the CDR3. V lost 7 bases and J lost 3, with 7 bases in between. Germline CDR1 and CDR2: MDHEN and SYDVKM. Expressed TCRB transcripts were sequenced, since all the RNA that had been isolated was reverse transcribed. Assay: immunoSEQ multiplex PCR; the TCRdb copy retains only in-frame clones and omits some. The sample records some 330,000 clones, about 11% being singletons. The source of the sample is a study of beta chain features in type 1 diabetes. Study-wide points: At VDJ recombination sites, type 1 diabetes patients had fewer insertions and more deleted nucleotides. In comparison with healthy donors, patients had naive, central memory and Treg TCRB repertoires that appeared more similar. Overrepresentation of cells with high TCR expression could result from cDNA sequencing.

V gene TRBV28 combines with J gene TRBJ2-7; tentative D call: TRBD1 (6 bases). The TCR sequence derives from a woman in her thirties in good health. The specimen sequenced was naive CD4+ T cells from blood. CDR3 loop: CASTDSYEQYF. CDR3 sequence (DNA): TGTGCCAGCACGGACAGCTACGAGCAGTACTTC.